This T cell receptor (beta chain) is drawn from a study of CXCR3-negative and CXCR3-positive naive CD8 T cells. Whole-study findings and limits: High diversity, comparable across both naive subsets, contrasted with much lower diversity in memory CD8+ cells.

Researchers sorted 300,000 cells of each CD8+ T cell subset in triplicate. UMI labels and 5' RACE were used to prepare the TRB cDNA libraries. From the 5' RACE reads, TCRdb lists one entry per CDR3 protein and no DNA. This repertoire includes about 46,000 distinct CDR3 sequences. In the case of this clonotype: Its specificity is unknown.

This CDR3 is built from 15 residues. Germline V gene data show CDR1 as SGHRS and CDR2 as YFSETQ. The clonotype originates from a human donor in good health. Some clones in this sample may be carry-over from other donors' samples. The sequencing input was naive CXCR3- CD8+ T cells from blood. Subset: CD45RO-CCR7+CD27+CD95- naive CD8+ T cells lacking CXCR3 (TNR3-). The genes are TRBV5-1 and TRBJ2-7; TCRdb outputs TRBD1, but without DNA this stays unchecked. The CDR3 loop is CASSFWGAEGYEQYF.